These 7 T cell receptor beta chains were sequenced from one sample in a study of identical twins (dated by TCRdb to the mid-2010s). The receptor library was made with 5' RACE. Sequencing relied on an Illumina HiSeq 2000. The raw public data were reprocessed by TCRdb itself: fastp quality trimming at Q25, MiXCR clonotype calling, in-frame beta chains only. Identical CDR3 proteins give one entry, which carries the most common genes and DNA. This sample lists hundreds of thousands of distinct CDR3 sequences; 20% to 25% were detected once. The ten largest account for 2.9% of the sample. The same specimen was also included in a second study, on T cells expressing NK-cell markers.

Sequencing used CD4+ T cells sorted from blood. The receptors were sampled from a woman younger than 35 in good health.

The chain employs TRBV3-1 and TRBJ2-5; 10 nucleotides line up with TRBD2. The germline CDR1 and CDR2 sequences are LGHDT and YNNKEL (reference sequence). The CDR3 runs 15 residues. V was clipped by 5 bases and J by 5 bases; unmatched bases: 8. The CDR3 is CASSDTRGLAETQYF. CDR3 bases: TGTGCCAGCAGCGATACCAGGGGACTAGCGGAGACCCAGTACTTC.

The genes are TRBV30 and TRBJ2-1; 8 bases line up with TRBD2. The trim removed 8 bases at V and 2 bases at J, leaving 2 bases unmatched. This CDR3 is 12 amino acids long. Germline V gives CDR1 GTSNPN, CDR2 SVGIG (reference sequence). Here the CDR3 DNA reads TGTGCCGCGGGGGGAACCTACAATGAGCAGTTCTTC. Translated: CAAGGTYNEQFF.

The CDR3 sequence: CASSQPGFMGGYEQYF. The CDR3 nucleotides read TGCGCCAGCAGCCAACCAGGATTCATGGGGGGATACGAGCAGTACTTC. The genes are TRBV4-1 and TRBJ2-7; D might be TRBD2 (6 bases). V gave up 2 bases and J gave up 4 bases, with 18 bases separating them. CDR1 and CDR2 (germline): MGHRA, YSYEKL. CDR3 length: 16 amino acids.

The rearrangement uses TRBV12-3 or TRBV12-4 and TRBJ2-3, with TRBD1 matching 8 bases. V gave up 6 bases and J gave up 4 bases; unmatched junction bases: 12. The CDR3 is 16 residues long. The DNA for the CDR3 is TGTGCCAGCAGGCCGGACAGGGAAAGATGGTCAGATACGCAGTATTTT. This codes for CASRPDRERWSDTQYF.

This clonotype has just a few counts. V is TRBV7-2 and J is TRBJ2-4; D is uncertain. CDR1 and CDR2 from the germline V gene are SGHTA and FQGNSA. The CDR3 has 15 residues. Deletions cut 3 bases from V and 0 bases from J, with 9 bases between. The CDR3 loop is CASSFKVLAKNIQYF. For the CDR3, the DNA is TGTGCCAGCAGCTTTAAAGTCCTAGCCAAAAACATTCAGTACTTC.

The genes are TRBV7-9 and TRBJ1-1; no clear D. This CDR3 spans 16 amino acids. Germline CDR1 and CDR2: SEHNR and FQNEAQ (reference sequence). V was cut by 6 bases and J by 1 base, with 18 bases left in between. CDR3 in DNA: TGTGCCAGCAGTGGATGGACCCGACTGAAGAACACTGAAGCTTTCTTT. Residues: CASSGWTRLKNTEAFF.

This clonotype has only a few counts. A junction boundary mismatches the germline segment, possibly from a read error. This sequence joins TRBV5-1 and TRBJ1-1; perhaps TRBD1 as D (5 bases). CDR1 SGHRS and CDR2 YFSETQ come from the germline V gene. The CDR3 totals 14 residues. CDR3 coding DNA: TGCTCCAGCAGCCCCGACGGGGGAAGCACTGAAGCTTTCTTT. Translated, it gives CSSSPDGGSTEAFF.